Listed here are 17 T cell receptor beta chains from one sample, sequenced in a study of immune evolution from preneoplasia to lung adenocarcinoma. Using immunoSEQ multiplex PCR, the repertoire was profiled, and TCRdb retains in-frame clones only, with some absent. In the table there are about 40,000 clones, 74% of which are singletons. The specimen sequenced was FFPE invasive lung adenocarcinoma tissue. The receptors were gathered from a person aged 55 to 75 with lung adenocarcinoma.

V usage is TRBV29-1 and J usage is TRBJ2-7; no clear D. CDR3 length: 11 residues. In germline, CDR1 is SQVTM, CDR2 ANQGSEA. V lost 4 bases and J lost 7, with 11 bases in between. CDR3 amino acids: CSVAYVQEQYF. The CDR3 bases are TGCAGCGTTGCATACGTGCAGGAGCAGTACTTC.

This chain joins TRBV29-1 and TRBJ1-1; D is perhaps TRBD1 (5 bases). V lost 6 bases and J lost 0, with 17 bases in between. CDR3 length equals 15 residues. The V gene's germline CDR1 is SQVTM and CDR2 ANQGSEA. The CDR3 nucleotides are TGCAGCGTCGACCTGCAGGGAAGGATGAACACTGAAGCTTTCTTT. This translates into CSVDLQGRMNTEAFF.

This clone has a single count. The rearrangement links TRBV5-4 to TRBJ2-7; D is perhaps TRBD2 (5 bases). The CDR3 covers 13 residues. V dropped 4 bases and J dropped 6 bases, with 14 bases sitting between them. From germline, CDR1 is SGHNT and CDR2 YYREEE (reference sequence). The CDR3: CASSPLRAAEQYF. CDR3 in DNA: TGTGCCAGCAGCCCCCTGAGGGCGGCCGAGCAGTACTTC.

The V call is TRBV5-1, the J call TRBJ1-4; D call uncertain. Germline CDR1 is SGHRS and CDR2 is YFSETQ. Trimming left V 5 bases short and J 1 base short, with 6 bases between. The CDR3 spans 13 residues. DNA of the CDR3: TGCGCCAGCAGGGACGGAACTAATGAAAAACTGTTTTTT. As protein: CASRDGTNEKLFF.

The genes are TRBV25-1 and TRBJ2-7, with D possibly being TRBD1 (5 bases). This CDR3 has 15 amino acids. Germline V gives CDR1 MGHDK, CDR2 SYGVNS. V lost 3 bases to trimming and J lost 2 bases, with 14 bases between them. The CDR3 coding sequence is TGTGCCAGCAGTGACTGGCAGGGCGGAACCTACGAGCAGTACTTC. Amino acid sequence: CASSDWQGGTYEQYF.

The genes are TRBV11-2 and TRBJ2-7; D may be TRBD1 (6 bases). CDR1 is SGHAT and CDR2 is FQNNGV in the germline V gene. The V end was cut by 5 bases, the J end by 5 bases, with 16 bases between. This CDR3 spans 14 amino acids. CDR3 DNA sequence: TGTGCCAGCAGCCAGGAACCCCACAGGGACGAGCAGTACTTC. Translation gives CASSQEPHRDEQYF.

V and J are TRBV25-1 and TRBJ2-3, with D possibly matching TRBD2 (6 bases). This CDR3 has 14 amino acids. CDR1 and CDR2 (germline): MGHDK, SYGVNS. Deletions cut 4 bases from V and 1 base from J, with 9 bases between. Here the CDR3 DNA reads TGTGCCAGCAGTGGGAGGGGCCGCACAGATACGCAGTATTTT. The encoded protein is CASSGRGRTDTQYF.

Remarks on this clone: Additional DNA sequences in this sample encode the identical CDR3. The chain carries TRBV19 and TRBJ1-5; no firm D call. The CDR3 totals 16 residues. Trimming stripped 3 bases from V and 0 bases from J, with 12 bases between. Per germline, CDR1 LNHDA and CDR2 SQIVND (reference sequence). CDR3 region: CASSMRQLYSNQPQHF. CDR3 nucleotide sequence: TGTGCCAGTAGTATGAGGCAGCTTTATAGCAATCAGCCCCAGCATTTT.

This clone was detected only once. The chain joins TRBV7-2 to TRBJ1-1, with a possible D match to TRBD1 (5 bases). From germline, CDR1 is SGHTA and CDR2 FQGNSA. The CDR3 contains 15 residues. V lost 1 base to trimming and J lost 1 base, with 10 bases between them. Here the CDR3 DNA reads TGTGCCAGCAGCTTAGACGCCAGGGCGAACACTGAAGCTTTCTTT. Translating it yields CASSLDARANTEAFF.

This sequence joins TRBV5-4 and TRBJ2-1; a weak D match, TRBD2 (6 bases). The V and J ends lost 5 bases and 9 bases respectively, with 12 bases between them. The length of the CDR3 is 12 residues. The germline V gene encodes CDR1 SGHNT and CDR2 YYREEE (reference sequence). CDR3 region: CASRGDFGEQFF. The CDR3 coding sequence is TGTGCCAGCAGGGGGGACTTTGGTGAGCAGTTCTTC.

This clone has more than one count but fewer than ten. The chain is built from TRBV18 and TRBJ2-1; 7 bases align to TRBD2. The junction had 11 bases not matched to a gene; V was cut back by 6 bases and J by 9 bases. Germline CDR1 and CDR2: KGHSH and LQKENI. The CDR3 is 14 amino acids. DNA for the CDR3: TGTGCCAGCTCCCTTGGGGGAGGGGTTGCTGAGCAGTTCTTC. Its translation is CASSLGGGVAEQFF.

This clone has more than one count but fewer than ten. At the DNA level, this CDR3 is encoded by other sequences in the same sample as well. The chain carries TRBV20-1 and TRBJ2-7; D possibly uses TRBD1 or TRBD2 (5 bases each). CDR3 length: 11 residues. The V gene's germline CDR1 is DFQATT and CDR2 SNEGSKA (reference sequence). With 1 base removed from V and 4 bases from J, the gap between germline ends came to 5 bases. In DNA form, the CDR3 reads TGCAGTGCTAGAGGGGGGTACGAGCAGTACTTC. It encodes CSARGGYEQYF.

The chain carries TRBV6-1 and TRBJ2-2, with D hard to call. The CDR3 runs 13 residues. V was clipped by 6 bases and J by 2 bases, with 7 bases between them. CDR1 MNHNS and CDR2 SASEGT come from the germline V gene. CDR3: CASSPSNTGELFF. The CDR3 bases are TGTGCCAGCAGCCCGTCAAACACCGGGGAGCTGTTTTTT.

This clone has a handful of counts. The chain joins TRBV7-2 to TRBJ2-2; 7 nucleotides match TRBD2. Trimming took 5 bases from V and 7 from J; bases not matched to a gene: 7. The CDR3 spans 14 residues. The germline V gene has CDR1 SGHTA and CDR2 FQGNSA. The CDR3 region has the DNA TGTGCCAGCAGCCACGGGGGGATTGGCGGGGAGCTGTTTTTT. It encodes CASSHGGIGGELFF. Supplemented by reference TRBV7-2 and TRBJ2-2, the full variable domain reads GAGVSQSPSNKVTEKGKDVELRCDPISGHTALYWYRQSLGQGLEFLIYFQGNSAPDKSGLPSDRFSAERTGGSVSTLTIQRTQQEDSAVYLCASSHGGIGGELFFGEGSRLTVL.

The genes are TRBV19 and TRBJ1-1; no firm D call. Germline lookup yields CDR1 LNHDA and CDR2 SQIVND (reference sequence). The CDR3 has 13 residues. V gave up 1 base and J gave up 4 bases, with 7 bases separating them. CDR3 nucleotide sequence: TGTGCCAGTAGTATAGGGCGCCTCACTGAAGCTTTCTTT. Amino acids: CASSIGRLTEAFF. Filled out from reference TRBV19 and TRBJ1-1, the complete variable domain reads DGGITQSPKYLFRKEGQNVTLSCEQNLNHDAMYWYRQDPGQGLRLIYYSQIVNDFQKGDIAEGYSVSREKKESFPLTVTSAQKNPTAFYLCASSIGRLTEAFFGQGTRLTVV.

The rearrangement joins TRBV6-6 to TRBJ2-5; D might be TRBD2 (6 bases). This CDR3 contains 15 residues. V was cut by 2 bases and J by 1 base, with 11 bases left in between. Germline V lookup: CDR1 MNHNY, CDR2 SVGAGI (reference sequence). The DNA for the CDR3 is TGTGCCAGCAGTTACACCCCGGGGGTCCAAGAGACCCAGTACTTC. This sequence encodes CASSYTPGVQETQYF.

This chain connects TRBV11-3 to TRBJ1-1, with D unclear. The CDR3 covers 16 residues. Germline V lookup: CDR1 SGHNT, CDR2 YENEEA. Trimming stripped 2 bases from V and 0 bases from J, with 13 bases between. The DNA of the CDR3 is TGTGCCAGCAGCTTATTCTTTGCGAAAATGAACACTGAAGCTTTCTTT. Translated, it gives CASSLFFAKMNTEAFF.